This T cell receptor beta chain was recorded in a study of blood T cell repertoires in COVID-19. Study-level information: Both acute and convalescent COVID-19 samples were obtained from the United States, Italy and Spain. T cells, B-cell-depleted T cells, or PBMCs provided the cDNA or gDNA that served as material.

The CDR3 is 13 residues long. V was cut by 0 bases and J by 15 bases, with 12 bases left in between. CDR1 MNHEY and CDR2 SVGAGI come from the germline V gene. As handled by the study authors: It was from reference gene primer amplification that nucleated cell counts were estimated. TCRdb's table, derived via immunoSEQ multiplex PCR, lists solely in-frame clones and lacks some. The V and J calls and clone size come from that table; D and trimming were worked out from the DNA. Seen here are 100,000 to 130,000 clones, roughly 80% observed once, and the top ten hold about 4.2%. The V and J genes are TRBV6-5 and TRBJ1-6; D remains unclear. The sequencing input was peripheral blood. The TCR comes from a human donor in a cohort sampled during active COVID-19. CDR3 DNA: TGTGCCAGCAGTTACTCGAACTTCGGGTTCCTCCACTTT. It specifies CASSYSNFGFLHF.